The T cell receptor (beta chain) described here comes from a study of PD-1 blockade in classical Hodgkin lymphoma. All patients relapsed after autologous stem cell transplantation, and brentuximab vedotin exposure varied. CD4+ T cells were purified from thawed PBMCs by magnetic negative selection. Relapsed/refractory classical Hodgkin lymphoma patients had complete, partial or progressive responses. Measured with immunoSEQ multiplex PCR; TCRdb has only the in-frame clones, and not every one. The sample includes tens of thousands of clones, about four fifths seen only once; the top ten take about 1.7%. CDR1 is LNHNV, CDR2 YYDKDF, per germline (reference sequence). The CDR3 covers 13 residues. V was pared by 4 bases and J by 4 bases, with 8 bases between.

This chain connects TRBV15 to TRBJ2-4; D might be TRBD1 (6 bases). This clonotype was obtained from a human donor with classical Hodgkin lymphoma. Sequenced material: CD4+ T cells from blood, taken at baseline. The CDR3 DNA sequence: TGTGCCACCAGCATGGGGACAAAAAACATTCAGTACTTC. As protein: CATSMGTKNIQYF.